The 5 T cell receptor beta chains below all came from one sample that was sequenced in a study of blood T cell repertoires in COVID-19. This table comes from immunoSEQ multiplex PCR, and its TCRdb copy is limited to in-frame clones, with some not included. The sample shows about 200,000 clones, roughly nine tenths of them seen only once. Sequenced: peripheral blood. Source of these receptors: a man in his sixties with COVID-19, enrolled during active disease.

This clone was seen just once. This chain joins TRBV6-5 and TRBJ2-1; 7 nucleotides line up with TRBD2. This CDR3 contains 14 residues. The junction had 11 bases not matched to a gene; V was cut back by 7 bases and J by 8 bases. Looked up from germline, CDR1 is MNHEY and CDR2 is SVGAGI. In nucleotides, the CDR3 is TGTGCCAGCAAGCGGGGAGGGTCAGGGTATGAGCAGTTCTTC. Protein: CASKRGGSGYEQFF.

V usage is TRBV5-1 and J usage is TRBJ1-6, with 8 bases that match TRBD1. The trim removed 0 bases at V and 6 bases at J, leaving 8 bases unmatched. CDR1 and CDR2 (germline): SGHRS, YFSETQ. The CDR3 is 17 residues long. This CDR3 is CASSLEGRTGSNSPLHF. The CDR3 nucleotides are TGCGCCAGCAGCTTGGAAGGACGGACAGGGTCTAATTCACCCCTCCACTTT.

DNA for the CDR3: TGCGCCAGCAGCTTGGTAGGGGGCTCAGATACGCAGTATTTT. It codes for CASSLVGGSDTQYF. This chain joins TRBV5-1 and TRBJ2-3; 7 bases agree with TRBD1. Losses at the gene ends were 0 bases for V and 4 bases for J; bases not matched to a gene: 2. CDR1 is SGHRS, CDR2 YFSETQ, per germline. CDR3 length: 14 amino acids.

This clone was counted only a few times. The V and J genes are TRBV7-9 and TRBJ2-7; D might be TRBD1 (5 bases). V was trimmed by 5 bases and J by 2 bases, leaving 13 bases between them. The germline V gene has CDR1 SEHNR and CDR2 FQNEAQ (reference sequence). The CDR3 has 14 amino acids. This chain's CDR3 is CASSHPDSPYEQYF. The CDR3 DNA sequence: TGTGCCAGCAGCCACCCTGACAGTCCCTACGAGCAGTACTTC.

The rearrangement uses TRBV11-2 and TRBJ1-2, with 9 bases lining up with TRBD1. The CDR3 has 16 residues. V lost 0 bases and J lost 7; bases outside the gene matches: 9. From germline, CDR1 is SGHAT and CDR2 FQNNGV. The CDR3 DNA is TGTGCCAGCAGCTTAGATAGGCGACAGGGGGTTCTTGGCTACACCTTC. This sequence encodes CASSLDRRQGVLGYTF.